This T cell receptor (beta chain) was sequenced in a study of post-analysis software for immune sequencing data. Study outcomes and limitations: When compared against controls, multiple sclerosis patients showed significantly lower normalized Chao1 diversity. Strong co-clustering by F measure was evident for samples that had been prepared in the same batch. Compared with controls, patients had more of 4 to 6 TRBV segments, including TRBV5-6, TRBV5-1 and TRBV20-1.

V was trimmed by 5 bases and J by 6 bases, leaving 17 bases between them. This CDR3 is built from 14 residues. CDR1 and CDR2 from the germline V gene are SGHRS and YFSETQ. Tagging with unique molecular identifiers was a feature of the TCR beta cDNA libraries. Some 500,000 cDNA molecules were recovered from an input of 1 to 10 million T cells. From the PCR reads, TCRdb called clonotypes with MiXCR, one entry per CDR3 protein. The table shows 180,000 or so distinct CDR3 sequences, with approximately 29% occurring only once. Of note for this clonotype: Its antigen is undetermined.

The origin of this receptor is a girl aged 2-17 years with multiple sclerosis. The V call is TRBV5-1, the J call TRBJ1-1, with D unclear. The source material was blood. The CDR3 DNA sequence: TGCGCCAGCAGGCAGGTCCCCTTAGGCGCTGAAGCTTTCTTT. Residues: CASRQVPLGAEAFF.